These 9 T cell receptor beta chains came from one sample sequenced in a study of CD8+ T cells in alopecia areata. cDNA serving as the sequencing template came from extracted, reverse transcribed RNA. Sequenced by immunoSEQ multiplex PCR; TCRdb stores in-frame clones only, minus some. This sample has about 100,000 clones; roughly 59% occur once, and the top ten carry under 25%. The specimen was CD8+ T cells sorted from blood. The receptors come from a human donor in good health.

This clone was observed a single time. This chain's CDR3 is CASSITGGTTDTQYF. The CDR3 DNA is TGTGCCAGCAGTATAACGGGGGGAACCACAGATACGCAGTATTTT. The chain links TRBV2 to TRBJ2-3; 7 nucleotides line up with TRBD2. The trim removed 5 bases at V and 2 bases at J, leaving 7 bases unmatched. Germline V gene lookup returns CDR1 SNHLY and CDR2 FYNNEI. The CDR3 is 15 amino acids.

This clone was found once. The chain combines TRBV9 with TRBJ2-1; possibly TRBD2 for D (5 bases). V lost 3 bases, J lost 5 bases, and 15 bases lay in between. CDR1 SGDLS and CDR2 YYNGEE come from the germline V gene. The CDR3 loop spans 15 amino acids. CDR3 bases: TGTGCCAGCAGCGGCGACGGGGAGACTCACAATGAGCAGTTCTTC. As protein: CASSGDGETHNEQFF.

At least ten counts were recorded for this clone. The CDR3 reads CSVTDGVYEQYF. The CDR3 DNA follows: TGCAGCGTAACCGACGGAGTCTACGAGCAGTACTTC. The chain combines TRBV29-1 with TRBJ2-7; the D is unclear. The germline CDR1 and CDR2 sequences are SQVTM and ANQGSEA. V dropped 6 bases and J dropped 3 bases, with 12 bases sitting between them. CDR3 length: 12 amino acids.

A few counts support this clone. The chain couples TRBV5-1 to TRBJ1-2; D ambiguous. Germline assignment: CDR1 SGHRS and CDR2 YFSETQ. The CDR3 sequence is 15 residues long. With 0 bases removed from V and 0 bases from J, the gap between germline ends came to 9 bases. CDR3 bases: TGCGCCAGCAGCTTGGGAAGGGTACCTAACTATGGCTACACCTTC. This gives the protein CASSLGRVPNYGYTF.

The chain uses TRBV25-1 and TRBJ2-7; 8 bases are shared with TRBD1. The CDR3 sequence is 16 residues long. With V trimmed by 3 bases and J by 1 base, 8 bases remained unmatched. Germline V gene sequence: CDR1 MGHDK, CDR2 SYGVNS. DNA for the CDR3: TGTGCCAGCAGTGACTCCGGACAGGGTGTTTCCTACGAGCAGTACTTC. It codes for CASSDSGQGVSYEQYF.

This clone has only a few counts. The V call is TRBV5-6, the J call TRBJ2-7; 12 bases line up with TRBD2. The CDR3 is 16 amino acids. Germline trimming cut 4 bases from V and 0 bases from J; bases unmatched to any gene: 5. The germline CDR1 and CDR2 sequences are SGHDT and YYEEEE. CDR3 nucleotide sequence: TGTGCCAGCAGCGCCGGACTAGCGGGGAACTCCTACGAGCAGTACTTC. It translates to CASSAGLAGNSYEQYF. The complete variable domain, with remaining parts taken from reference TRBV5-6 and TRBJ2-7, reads DAGVTQSPTHLIKTRGQQVTLRCSPKSGHDTVSWYQQALGQGPQFIFQYYEEEERQRGNFPDRFSGHQFPNYSSELNVNALLLGDSALYLCASSAGLAGNSYEQYFGPGTRLTVT.

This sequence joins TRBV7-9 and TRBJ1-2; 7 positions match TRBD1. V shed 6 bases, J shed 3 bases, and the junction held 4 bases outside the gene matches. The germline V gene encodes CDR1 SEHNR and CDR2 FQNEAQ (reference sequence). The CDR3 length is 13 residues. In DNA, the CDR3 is TGTGCCAGCAGAGGGGGCTTCGACTATGGCTACACCTTC. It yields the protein CASRGGFDYGYTF.

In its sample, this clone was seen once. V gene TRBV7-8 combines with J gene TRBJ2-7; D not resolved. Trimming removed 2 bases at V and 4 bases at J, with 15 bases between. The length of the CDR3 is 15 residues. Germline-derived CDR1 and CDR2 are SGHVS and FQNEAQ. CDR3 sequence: CASSLRRSRRYEQYF. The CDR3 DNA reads TGTGCCAGCAGCTTACGTCGCAGTAGACGATACGAGCAGTACTTC.

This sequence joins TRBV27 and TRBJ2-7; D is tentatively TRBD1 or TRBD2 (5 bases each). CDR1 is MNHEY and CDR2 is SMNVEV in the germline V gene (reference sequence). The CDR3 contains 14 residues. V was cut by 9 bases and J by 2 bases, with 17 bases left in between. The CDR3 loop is CASRGMIGAYEQYF. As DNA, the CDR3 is TGTGCCAGTAGAGGGATGATAGGGGCCTACGAGCAGTACTTC.